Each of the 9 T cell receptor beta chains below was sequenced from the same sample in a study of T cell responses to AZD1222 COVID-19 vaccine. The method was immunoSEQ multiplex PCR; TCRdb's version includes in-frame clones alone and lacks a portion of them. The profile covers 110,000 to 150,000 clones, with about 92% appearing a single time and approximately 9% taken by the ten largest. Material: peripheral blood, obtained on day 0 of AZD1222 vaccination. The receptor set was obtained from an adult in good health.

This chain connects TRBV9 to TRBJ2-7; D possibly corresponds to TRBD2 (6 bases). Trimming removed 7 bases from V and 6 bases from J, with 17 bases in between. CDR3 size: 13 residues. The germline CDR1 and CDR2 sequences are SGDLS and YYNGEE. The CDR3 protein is CASGGTSSGEQYF. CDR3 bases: TGTGCCAGCGGCGGGACTTCCTCCGGCGAGCAGTACTTC.

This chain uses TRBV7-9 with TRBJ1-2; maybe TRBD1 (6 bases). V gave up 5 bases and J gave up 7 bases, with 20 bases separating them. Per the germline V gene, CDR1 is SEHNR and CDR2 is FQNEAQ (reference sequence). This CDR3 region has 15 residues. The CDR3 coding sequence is TGTGCCAGCAGCCCTTTTACGGGGGGCGTGGGTGGCTACACCTTC. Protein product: CASSPFTGGVGGYTF.

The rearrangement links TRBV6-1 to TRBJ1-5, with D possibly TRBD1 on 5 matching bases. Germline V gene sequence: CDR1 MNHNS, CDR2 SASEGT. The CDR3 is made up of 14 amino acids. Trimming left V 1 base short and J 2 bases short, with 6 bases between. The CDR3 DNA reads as TGTGCCAGCAGTGAAGGGGACGGCAATCAGCCCCAGCATTTT. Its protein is CASSEGDGNQPQHF.

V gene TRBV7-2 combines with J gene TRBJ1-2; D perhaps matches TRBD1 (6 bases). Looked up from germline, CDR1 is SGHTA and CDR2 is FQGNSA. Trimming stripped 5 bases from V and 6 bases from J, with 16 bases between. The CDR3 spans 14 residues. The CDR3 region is CASSPGGHPNGYTF. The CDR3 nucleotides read TGTGCCAGCAGCCCGGGGGGGCATCCCAATGGCTACACCTTC.

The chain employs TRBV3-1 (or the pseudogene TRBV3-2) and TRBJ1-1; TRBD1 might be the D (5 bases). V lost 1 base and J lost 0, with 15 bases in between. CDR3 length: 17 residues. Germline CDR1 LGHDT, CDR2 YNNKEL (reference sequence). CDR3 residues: CASSQGPTAVMNTEAFF. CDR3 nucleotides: TGTGCCAGCAGCCAAGGACCGACAGCAGTTATGAACACTGAAGCTTTCTTT.

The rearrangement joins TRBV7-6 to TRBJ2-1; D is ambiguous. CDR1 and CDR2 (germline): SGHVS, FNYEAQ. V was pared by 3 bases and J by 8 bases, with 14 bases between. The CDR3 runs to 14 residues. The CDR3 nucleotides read TGTGCCAGCAGCTTTATGGGCGTGAGTTATGAGCAGTTCTTC. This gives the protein CASSFMGVSYEQFF.

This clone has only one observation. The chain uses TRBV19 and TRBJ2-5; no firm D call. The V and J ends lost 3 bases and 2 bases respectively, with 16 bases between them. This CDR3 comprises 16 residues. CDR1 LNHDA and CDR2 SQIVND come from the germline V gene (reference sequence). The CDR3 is CASSMGSGWNQETQYF. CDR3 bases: TGTGCCAGTAGTATGGGTTCAGGATGGAATCAAGAGACCCAGTACTTC.

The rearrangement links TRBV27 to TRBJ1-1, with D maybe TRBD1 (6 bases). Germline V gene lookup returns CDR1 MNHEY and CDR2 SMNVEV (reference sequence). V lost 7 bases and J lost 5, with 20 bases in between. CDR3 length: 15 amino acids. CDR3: CASTTTLGGTTEAFF. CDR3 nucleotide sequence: TGTGCCAGCACGACGACCCTTGGGGGCACTACTGAAGCTTTCTTT.

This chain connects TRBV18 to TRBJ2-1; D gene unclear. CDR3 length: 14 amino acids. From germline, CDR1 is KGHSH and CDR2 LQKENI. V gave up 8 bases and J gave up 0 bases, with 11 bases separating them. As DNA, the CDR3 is TGTGCCAGCGCGGACCGGAGCTCCTACAATGAGCAGTTCTTC. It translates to CASADRSSYNEQFF.